Following are 32 T cell receptor beta chains from one sample sequenced in a study of preoperative IRX-2 immunotherapy in early breast cancer. Specified treatment: preoperative locoregional IRX-2 cytokine immunotherapy. Sequencing was performed with immunoSEQ multiplex PCR; in TCRdb, only in-frame clones are kept and a portion is missing. The table shows about 45,000 clones, with roughly 80% occurring only once. The sample consisted of tumor tissue, taken after IRX-2 immunotherapy. Receptors were obtained from a human donor with breast cancer.

The V gene is TRBV6-8, the J gene TRBJ1-1, with 7 bases that match TRBD1. This CDR3 spans 15 amino acids. Germline V lookup: CDR1 MNHGY, CDR2 SAAAGT. The trim removed 7 bases at V and 6 bases at J, leaving 14 bases unmatched. The CDR3 reads CASIKGDSSSSEAFF. DNA of the CDR3: TGTGCCAGCATAAAGGGGGACAGTTCATCCTCTGAAGCTTTCTTT.

This clone was detected only a few times. The chain employs TRBV15 and TRBJ2-6; no clear D. The germline V gene has CDR1 LNHNV and CDR2 YYDKDF (reference sequence). The length of the CDR3 is 14 residues. V gave up 0 bases and J gave up 2 bases, with 2 bases separating them. As DNA, the CDR3 is TGTGCCACCAGCAGAGACCCTGGGGCCAACGTCCTGACTTTC. It specifies CATSRDPGANVLTF.

This chain joins TRBV5-1 and TRBJ2-3, with D possibly TRBD2 on 5 matching bases. CDR1 and CDR2 (germline): SGHRS, YFSETQ. The CDR3 covers 16 residues. V was clipped by 1 base and J by 0 bases, with 12 bases between them. The chain's CDR3 is CASSLWAGGSTDTQYF. In nucleotides, the CDR3 is TGCGCCAGCAGCTTGTGGGCGGGTGGTAGCACAGATACGCAGTATTTT.

J is TRBJ1-3 and V is TRBV6-8; D not resolved. The CDR3 has 14 residues. The ends were cut back, 8 bases at V and 0 bases at J, with 11 bases in the middle. CDR1 and CDR2 from the germline V gene are MNHGY and SAAAGT. The DNA of the CDR3 is TGTGCCAGCTGGTCCCAGCTCTCTGGAAACACCATATATTTT. Translated: CASWSQLSGNTIYF.

V is TRBV27 and J is TRBJ2-2; no firm D call. Germline loops: CDR1 MNHEY, CDR2 SMNVEV (reference sequence). Trimming removed 6 bases at V and 1 base at J, with 6 bases between. The CDR3 has 13 residues. The CDR3 sequence: CASSPVNTGELFF. Written as DNA, the CDR3 is TGTGCCAGCAGCCCGGTGAACACCGGGGAGCTGTTTTTT.

J is TRBJ2-7 and V is TRBV6-8; 12 bases map to TRBD2. CDR3 length equals 15 residues. The V gene's germline CDR1 is MNHGY and CDR2 SAAAGT. V trimming: 10 bases; J trimming: 7 bases; junction bases outside the gene matches: 14. The CDR3, as DNA: TGTGCCACCCTAAGGACTAGCGGGACGAACATGGAGCAGTACTTC. Its protein product is CATLRTSGTNMEQYF.

The J gene is TRBJ2-7, the V gene TRBV23-1; 8 bases align to TRBD2. TRBV23-1 is labeled an ORF, and its function is uncertain. CDR3 length: 16 amino acids. Germline trimming cut 6 bases from V and 1 base from J; bases unmatched to any gene: 11. The CDR3, as DNA: TGCGCCAGCAGCTTATCCGCTTTAGCGGGGTCCTACGAGCAGTACTTC. Its protein is CASSLSALAGSYEQYF.

The chain carries TRBV5-1 and TRBJ1-1; possible D gene TRBD1, 5 bases. V lost 3 bases and J 5 bases, leaving 14 bases between the germline ends. There are 14 residues in the CDR3. Germline V lookup: CDR1 SGHRS, CDR2 YFSETQ. CDR3 region: CASSSEGWGTEAFF. Here the CDR3 DNA reads TGCGCCAGCAGCTCCGAGGGTTGGGGGACTGAAGCTTTCTTT.

This clone turned up a few times. The chain combines TRBV6-8 with TRBJ2-2; no firm D call. CDR1 is MNHGY and CDR2 is SAAAGT in the germline V gene. The CDR3 contains 12 residues. Between the trimmed V and J ends, which lost 7 bases and 1 base, there was a span of 4 bases. The DNA for the CDR3 is TGTGCCAGCATTCGGAACACCGGGGAGCTGTTTTTT. This codes for CASIRNTGELFF.

The J gene is TRBJ2-1, the V gene TRBV18; 10 nucleotides align to TRBD1. The CDR3 loop spans 16 amino acids. V dropped 2 bases and J dropped 6; count of bases not matched to a gene: 7. Germline CDR1 is KGHSH and CDR2 is LQKENI. The CDR3 sequence is CASSPIGGQGSNEQFF. CDR3 DNA sequence: TGTGCCAGCTCACCAATTGGGGGACAGGGGAGCAATGAGCAGTTCTTC.

A few counts support this clone. The chain combines TRBV11-3 with TRBJ2-5, with 10 bases lining up with TRBD1. CDR3 size: 15 residues. The trim removed 4 bases at V and 7 bases at J, leaving 9 bases unmatched. Germline V lookup: CDR1 SGHNT, CDR2 YENEEA. The CDR3 here is CASSSGQGVVGTQYF. The CDR3 DNA reads TGTGCCAGCAGCTCCGGACAGGGGGTTGTCGGGACCCAGTACTTC.

The chain recombines TRBV10-2 with TRBJ2-7, with 11 nucleotides matching TRBD1. Germline CDR1 is WSHSY and CDR2 is SAAADI. This CDR3 is built from 15 residues. V lost 6 bases and J lost 0; bases outside the gene matches: 4. CDR3 residues: CASRTGTGGSYEQYF. The CDR3 DNA follows: TGCGCCAGCAGGACCGGGACAGGGGGCTCCTACGAGCAGTACTTC.

CDR3 sequence reads: CASSIDGVSNQPQHF. The CDR3 DNA reads TGTGCCAGTAGTATAGATGGGGTTAGCAATCAGCCCCAGCATTTT. The J gene is TRBJ1-5, the V gene TRBV19; D unresolved. Trimming took 0 bases from V and 0 from J, leaving 6 bases between them. This CDR3 is 15 amino acids long. Per germline, CDR1 LNHDA and CDR2 SQIVND (reference sequence). The complete variable domain, with remaining parts taken from reference TRBV19 and TRBJ1-5, reads DGGITQSPKYLFRKEGQNVTLSCEQNLNHDAMYWYRQDPGQGLRLIYYSQIVNDFQKGDIAEGYSVSREKKESFPLTVTSAQKNPTAFYLCASSIDGVSNQPQHFGDGTRLSIL.

This rearrangement joins TRBV28 to TRBJ2-7; D may be TRBD1 (6 bases). This CDR3 spans 16 amino acids. V was cut by 4 bases and J by 0 bases, with 16 bases left in between. Germline V CDR1 and CDR2: MDHEN, SYDVKM. The CDR3 loop reads CASSSDTPDSSYEQYF. Here the CDR3 DNA reads TGTGCCAGCAGTTCAGATACCCCGGACAGCTCCTACGAGCAGTACTTC. Combining the CDR3 with reference TRBV28 and TRBJ2-7 gives the whole variable domain DVKVTQSSRYLVKRTGEKVFLECVQDMDHENMFWYRQDPGLGLRLIYFSYDVKMKEKGDIPEGYSVSREKKERFSLILESASTNQTSMYLCASSSDTPDSSYEQYFGPGTRLTVT.

CDR3 in DNA: TGTGCCAGCTCAACAGACAGGGGACCCAAAAACATTCAGTACTTC. Translating gives CASSTDRGPKNIQYF. The V gene is TRBV18, the J gene TRBJ2-4; 8 bases fit TRBD1. From germline, CDR1 is KGHSH and CDR2 LQKENI. V lost 5 bases to trimming and J lost 2 bases; unmatched junction nucleotides: 5. This CDR3 has 15 residues.

The chain uses TRBV11-3 and TRBJ2-1; TRBD2 matches at 9 bases. V dropped 5 bases and J dropped 6; count of bases not matched to a gene: 11. CDR3 length equals 16 residues. The V gene's germline CDR1 is SGHNT and CDR2 YENEEA. The CDR3 region has the DNA TGTGCCAGCAGCCCTCTTTTTGCGGGAGGGCTCAATGAGCAGTTCTTC. It translates to CASSPLFAGGLNEQFF.

The rearrangement uses TRBV18 and TRBJ1-3; maybe TRBD1 (5 bases). This CDR3 is 14 amino acids long. Looked up from germline, CDR1 is KGHSH and CDR2 is LQKENI. The V and J ends lost 2 bases and 4 bases respectively, with 9 bases between them. CDR3: CASSPGTAGNTIYF. In nucleotides, the CDR3 is TGTGCCAGCTCACCAGGGACTGCCGGAAACACCATATATTTT.

This chain connects TRBV5-1 to TRBJ1-5; D perhaps matches TRBD1 (6 bases). The germline V and J ends were trimmed by 4 bases and 3 bases, with 11 bases remaining between them. The germline CDR1 and CDR2 sequences are SGHRS and YFSETQ. The CDR3 totals 14 residues. This CDR3 is CASSPSGVNQPQHF. CDR3 nucleotide sequence: TGCGCCAGCAGCCCTTCAGGGGTCAATCAGCCCCAGCATTTT.

The chain couples TRBV9 to TRBJ2-5; D may be TRBD2 (5 bases). Trimming pared 5 bases from V and 2 bases from J, leaving 13 bases between. From germline, CDR1 is SGDLS and CDR2 YYNGEE. This CDR3 has 14 residues. The CDR3 spells CASSSRLRQETQYF. In DNA form, the CDR3 reads TGTGCCAGCAGTTCCCGACTAAGACAAGAGACCCAGTACTTC.

Only one count was recorded for this clone. The chain employs TRBV6-8 and TRBJ2-2, with 7 nucleotides matching TRBD2. V shed 7 bases, J shed 4 bases, and the junction held 18 bases outside the gene matches. The CDR3 is 18 amino acids. CDR1 and CDR2 from the germline V gene are MNHGY and SAAAGT. The CDR3 sequence: CASTYSPGGGPFTGELFF. In DNA, the CDR3 is TGTGCCAGCACCTACTCGCCTGGGGGGGGACCATTCACCGGGGAGCTGTTTTTT.

This chain uses TRBV2 with TRBJ2-1; 12 bases agree with TRBD2. Looked up from germline, CDR1 is SNHLY and CDR2 is FYNNEI. Trimming removed 6 bases from V and 6 bases from J; junction bases left unmatched: 9. This CDR3 comprises 16 residues. The CDR3 spells CASSVGPSGGANEQFF. The CDR3 DNA reads TGTGCCAGCAGCGTAGGACCTAGCGGGGGGGCCAATGAGCAGTTCTTC.

The chain employs TRBV14 and TRBJ1-1; possibly TRBD1 for D (6 bases). Germline CDR1 reads SGHDN; CDR2 reads FVKESK. The CDR3 has 15 amino acids. V shed 1 base and J shed 2 bases, with 11 bases lying between them. CDR3 sequence reads: CASSQAGALNTEAFF. In nucleotides, the CDR3 is TGTGCCAGCAGCCAAGCGGGGGCGTTAAACACTGAAGCTTTCTTT.

This chain joins TRBV10-2 and TRBJ2-7, with TRBD2 identical over 10 bases. The junction had 3 bases not matched to a gene; V was cut back by 7 bases and J by 3 bases. This CDR3 region has 13 residues. CDR1 WSHSY and CDR2 SAAADI come from the germline V gene. CDR3: CASMLAGGYEQYF. The CDR3 nucleotides are TGCGCCAGCATGTTAGCGGGGGGCTACGAGCAGTACTTC.

CDR3 residues: CATRQGVNTEAFF. The CDR3 DNA reads TGTGCCACCAGACAGGGAGTCAACACTGAAGCTTTCTTT. This rearrangement joins TRBV7-1 to TRBJ1-1; the match to TRBD1 covers 7 bases. TRBV7-1 is labeled an ORF, and its function is uncertain. V dropped 10 bases and J dropped 2; count of bases not matched to a gene: 7. This CDR3 spans 13 amino acids.

This clone was counted only a few times. The chain couples TRBV7-6 to TRBJ2-1; 8 nucleotides line up with TRBD2. Per the germline V gene, CDR1 is SGHVS and CDR2 is FNYEAQ. J was trimmed by 10 bases and V by 3 bases; bases with no gene match: 17. CDR3 length: 17 amino acids. This CDR3 reads CASSLAGPGLGAGEQFF. The DNA for the CDR3 is TGTGCCAGCAGCTTGGCGGGCCCGGGACTAGGGGCTGGGGAGCAGTTCTTC.

The chain has TRBV19 and TRBJ1-5; possibly TRBD1 for D (6 bases). Trimming left V 4 bases short and J 8 bases short, with 27 bases between. CDR1 and CDR2 (germline): LNHDA, SQIVND (reference sequence). The CDR3 consists of 18 residues. The CDR3 loop is CASSRAQGFSAGREPQHF. In DNA form, the CDR3 reads TGTGCCAGTAGTAGGGCTCAGGGGTTCTCAGCGGGTCGGGAGCCCCAGCATTTT.

This clone was observed a handful of times. The junction shows a germline mismatch at one end, possibly a read error. The chain carries TRBV6-8 and TRBJ2-2; TRBD2 matches at 8 bases. The CDR3 extends over 16 amino acids. Germline loops: CDR1 MNHGY, CDR2 SAAAGT. The CDR3: CAISPTSGPNTGELFF. CDR3 in DNA: TGTGCCATCAGTCCCACTAGCGGACCGAACACCGGGGAGCTGTTTTTT.

This clone was counted a few times. The V gene is TRBV1, the J gene TRBJ2-3; the table's D call, TRBD2, was not checked against the DNA. TRBV1 is labeled a pseudogene. The CDR3 runs to 14 residues. The CDR3 sequence: CASSQEEGTNTQYF. CDR3 in DNA: TGCGCCAGCAGCCAAGAAGAGGGAACAAATACGCAGTATTTT.

V usage is TRBV28 and J usage is TRBJ1-5; D is perhaps TRBD1 (6 bases). Germline V lookup: CDR1 MDHEN, CDR2 SYDVKM. This CDR3 is 17 amino acids long. Trimming removed 7 bases at V and 0 bases at J, with 19 bases between. CDR3 region: CASIGGTGVYSNQPQHF. CDR3 coding DNA: TGTGCCAGCATAGGGGGGACGGGAGTTTATAGCAATCAGCCCCAGCATTTT.

The rearrangement links TRBV7-1 to TRBJ1-5; TRBD1 is a possible D gene (5 bases). TRBV7-1 is labeled an ORF, and its function is uncertain. This CDR3 has 16 residues. V lost 7 bases and J lost 6, with 22 bases in between. The CDR3 region has the DNA TGTGCCAGCACCCCCGGTACCGGCAGGGTGGGTCAGCCCCAGCATTTT. Protein product: CASTPGTGRVGQPQHF.

The V and J genes are TRBV7-1 and TRBJ2-2; 10 positions agree with TRBD2. TRBV7-1 is filed as an ORF, its function uncertain. V was clipped by 4 bases and J by 6 bases; unmatched bases: 11. The CDR3 has 17 amino acids. The CDR3 DNA follows: TGTGCCAGCAGCTTAGGGCCCGTCCTAGCGGGAGCCGGGGAGCTGTTTTTT. This sequence encodes CASSLGPVLAGAGELFF.

V usage is TRBV9 and J usage is TRBJ2-3; D might be TRBD1 or TRBD2, each matching 6 bases. Trimming pared 4 bases from V and 6 bases from J, leaving 15 bases between. There are 14 residues in the CDR3. CDR1 and CDR2 (germline): SGDLS, YYNGEE. CDR3 amino acids: CASSREGGGDTQYF. The CDR3, as DNA: TGTGCCAGCAGCCGAGAGGGGGGTGGGGATACGCAGTATTTT.